A selection of T cell receptor beta chains follows, all from one sample in a study of T cell changes during pregnancy in multiple sclerosis. The data were produced by immunoSEQ multiplex PCR, yet TCRdb's version contains in-frame clones alone and is incomplete. The sample has 25,000 to 35,000 clones, 89% seen once; the top ten hold 6.9%. Specimen: CD8+ T cells from peripheral blood mononuclear cells, collected in the second trimester of pregnancy. All receptors come from a female donor with multiple sclerosis, enrolled in a pregnancy study. The CDR3 runs from the conserved cysteine through the conserved F or W. The order of the fields is J gene, V gene, clone size, CDR3 protein. Not all rows give a size; the values are once, few, many and, for expanded clones, a class.

>TRBJ2-1|TRBV4-3|-
CASSQGTGGPYNEQFF
>TRBJ2-7|TRBV28|-
CASRQGAEGYF
>TRBJ2-3|TRBV7-8|-
CASRFTKEGSTDTQYF
>TRBJ2-2|TRBV13|once
CASSPLLWTGNTGELFF
>TRBJ1-1|TRBV6-5|-
CASSPQGPNEAFF
>TRBJ2-4|TRBV4-3|-
CASSQDWTGSKNIQYF
>TRBJ1-2|TRBV6-5|-
CASSPGGAFGYTF
>TRBJ1-4|TRBV5-6|-
CASSSQWEGRNEKLFF
>TRBJ2-3|TRBV19|-
CASSIWRGGTDTQYF
>TRBJ2-3|TRBV6-5|-
CASSYLAGKGDTQYF
>TRBJ1-2|TRBV4-3|-
CASSHSQGSYGYTF
>TRBJ1-1|TRBV28|-
CAAFGGGTTEAFF
>TRBJ2-1|TRBV5-5|few
CASSQTTGGYEQFF